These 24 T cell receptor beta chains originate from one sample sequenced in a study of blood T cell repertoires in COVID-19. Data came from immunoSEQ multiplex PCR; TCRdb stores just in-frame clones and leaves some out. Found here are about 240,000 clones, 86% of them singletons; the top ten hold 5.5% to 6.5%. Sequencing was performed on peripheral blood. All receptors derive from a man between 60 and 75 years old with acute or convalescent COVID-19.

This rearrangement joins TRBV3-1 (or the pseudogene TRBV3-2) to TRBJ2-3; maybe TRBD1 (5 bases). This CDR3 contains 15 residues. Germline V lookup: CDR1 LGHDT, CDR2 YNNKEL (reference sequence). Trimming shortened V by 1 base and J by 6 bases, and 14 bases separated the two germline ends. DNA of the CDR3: TGTGCCAGCAGCCAAGGGGGCCGGACCCACGATACGCAGTATTTT. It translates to CASSQGGRTHDTQYF.

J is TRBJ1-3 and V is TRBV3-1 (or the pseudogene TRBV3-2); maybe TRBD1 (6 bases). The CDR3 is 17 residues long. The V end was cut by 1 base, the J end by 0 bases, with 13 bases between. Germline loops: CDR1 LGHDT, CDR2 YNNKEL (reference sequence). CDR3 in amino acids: CASSQGRQDSSGNTIYF. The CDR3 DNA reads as TGTGCCAGCAGCCAAGGGAGACAGGACAGCTCTGGAAACACCATATATTTT.

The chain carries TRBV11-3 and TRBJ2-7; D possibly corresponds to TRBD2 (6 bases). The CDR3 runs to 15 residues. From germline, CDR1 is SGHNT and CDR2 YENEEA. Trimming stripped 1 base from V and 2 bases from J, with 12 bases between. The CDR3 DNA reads TGTGCCAGCAGCTTAGCTGTCGGGACTCCCTACGAGCAGTACTTC. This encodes CASSLAVGTPYEQYF.

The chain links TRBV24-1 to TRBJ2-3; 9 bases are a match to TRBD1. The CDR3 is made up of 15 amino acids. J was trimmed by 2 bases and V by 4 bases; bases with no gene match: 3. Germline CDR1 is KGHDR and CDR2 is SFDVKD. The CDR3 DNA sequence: TGTGCCACCAGTGAAGGGACAGGGAACACAGATACGCAGTATTTT. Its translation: CATSEGTGNTDTQYF.

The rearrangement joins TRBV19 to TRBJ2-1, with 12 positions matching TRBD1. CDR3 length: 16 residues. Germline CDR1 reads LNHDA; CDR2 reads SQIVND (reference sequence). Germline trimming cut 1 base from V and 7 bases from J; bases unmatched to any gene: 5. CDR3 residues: CASSIGGQGAVNEQFF. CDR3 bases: TGTGCCAGTAGTATAGGGGGACAGGGGGCTGTTAATGAGCAGTTCTTC.

The DNA for the CDR3 is TGTGCCAGCAGTCGAATCGCCGGGACTAGCGCCGAGACCCAGTACTTC. Translating it yields CASSRIAGTSAETQYF. The chain employs TRBV6-6 and TRBJ2-5; TRBD2 matches 10 bases. Looked up from germline, CDR1 is MNHNY and CDR2 is SVGAGI (reference sequence). Unmatched junction bases numbered 11, after V lost 5 bases and J lost 5 bases. This CDR3 comprises 16 residues.

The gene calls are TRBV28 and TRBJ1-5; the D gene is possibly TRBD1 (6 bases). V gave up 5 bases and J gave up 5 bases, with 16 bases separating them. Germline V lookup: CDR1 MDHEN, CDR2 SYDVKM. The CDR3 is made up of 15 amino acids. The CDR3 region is CASSGTGKGDQPQHF. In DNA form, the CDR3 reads TGTGCCAGCAGTGGCACAGGGAAGGGGGATCAGCCCCAGCATTTT.

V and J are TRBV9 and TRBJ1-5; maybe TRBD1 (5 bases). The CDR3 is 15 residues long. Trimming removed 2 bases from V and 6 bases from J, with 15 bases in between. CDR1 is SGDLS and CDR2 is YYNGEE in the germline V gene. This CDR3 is CASSVDGGGSQPQHF. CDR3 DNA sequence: TGTGCCAGCAGCGTCGACGGTGGGGGGAGTCAGCCCCAGCATTTT.

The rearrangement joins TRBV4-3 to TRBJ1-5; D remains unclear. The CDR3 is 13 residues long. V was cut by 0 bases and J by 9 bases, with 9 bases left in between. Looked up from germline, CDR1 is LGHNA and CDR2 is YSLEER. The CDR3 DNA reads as TGCGCCAGCAGCCAAGAGAGCCATGGGCCCCAGCATTTT. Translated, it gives CASSQESHGPQHF.

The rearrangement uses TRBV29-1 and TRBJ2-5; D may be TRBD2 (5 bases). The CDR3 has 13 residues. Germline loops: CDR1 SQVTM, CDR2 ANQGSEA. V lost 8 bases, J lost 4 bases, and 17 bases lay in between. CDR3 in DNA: TGCAGCCACACTACGGGTGGAGGAGAGACCCAGTACTTC. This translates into CSHTTGGGETQYF.

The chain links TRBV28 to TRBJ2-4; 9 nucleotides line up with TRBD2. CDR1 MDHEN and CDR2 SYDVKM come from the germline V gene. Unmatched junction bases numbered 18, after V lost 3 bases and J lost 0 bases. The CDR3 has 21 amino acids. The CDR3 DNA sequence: TGTGCCAGCAGTTTCCCGCTCGGGACTAGCTCTTCCACCGGAGCCAAAAACATTCAGTACTTC. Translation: CASSFPLGTSSSTGAKNIQYF.

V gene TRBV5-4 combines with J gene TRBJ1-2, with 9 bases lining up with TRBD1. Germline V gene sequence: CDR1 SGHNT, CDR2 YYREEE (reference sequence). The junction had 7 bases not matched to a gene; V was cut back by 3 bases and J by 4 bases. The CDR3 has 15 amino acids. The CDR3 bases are TGTGCCAGCAGCTCCGGACAGGGGATTTTCTATGGCTACACCTTC. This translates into CASSSGQGIFYGYTF.

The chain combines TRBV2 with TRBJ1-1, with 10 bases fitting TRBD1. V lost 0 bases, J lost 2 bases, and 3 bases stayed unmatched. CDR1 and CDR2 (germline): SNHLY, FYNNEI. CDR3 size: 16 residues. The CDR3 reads CASSEAGQGDNTEAFF. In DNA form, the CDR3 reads TGTGCCAGCAGTGAAGCAGGACAGGGGGACAACACTGAAGCTTTCTTT.

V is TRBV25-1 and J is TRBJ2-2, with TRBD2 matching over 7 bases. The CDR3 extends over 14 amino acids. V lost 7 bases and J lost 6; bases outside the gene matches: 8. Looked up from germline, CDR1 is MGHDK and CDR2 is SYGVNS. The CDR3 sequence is CASTQSGVSGELFF. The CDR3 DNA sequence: TGTGCCAGCACCCAGAGCGGGGTCTCCGGGGAGCTGTTTTTT.

The CDR3 loop reads CASSLVSSGNYEQYF. CDR3 nucleotides: TGTGCCAGCAGCTTGGTGTCTAGCGGAAATTACGAGCAGTACTTC. The gene calls are TRBV5-6 and TRBJ2-7, with 7 bases matching TRBD2. This CDR3 spans 15 amino acids. After removal of 0 bases from V and 4 bases from J, the junction contained 7 bases not matched to a gene. Germline loops: CDR1 SGHDT, CDR2 YYEEEE. The entire variable domain, with the rest obtained from reference TRBV5-6 and TRBJ2-7, is as follows: DAGVTQSPTHLIKTRGQQVTLRCSPKSGHDTVSWYQQALGQGPQFIFQYYEEEERQRGNFPDRFSGHQFPNYSSELNVNALLLGDSALYLCASSLVSSGNYEQYFGPGTRLTVT.

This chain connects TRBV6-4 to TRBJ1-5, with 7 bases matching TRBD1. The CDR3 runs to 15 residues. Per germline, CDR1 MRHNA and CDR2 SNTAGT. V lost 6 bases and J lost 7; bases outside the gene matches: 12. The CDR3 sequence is CASSVDRAVIQPQHF. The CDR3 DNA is TGTGCCAGCAGCGTAGACAGGGCAGTCATCCAGCCCCAGCATTTT.

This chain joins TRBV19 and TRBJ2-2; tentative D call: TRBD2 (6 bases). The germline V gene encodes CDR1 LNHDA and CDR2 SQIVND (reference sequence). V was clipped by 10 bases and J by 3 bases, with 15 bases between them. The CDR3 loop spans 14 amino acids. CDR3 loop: CATTPGLYTGELFF. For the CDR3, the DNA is TGTGCCACCACACCGGGACTTTACACCGGGGAGCTGTTTTTT. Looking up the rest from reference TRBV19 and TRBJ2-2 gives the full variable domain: DGGITQSPKYLFRKEGQNVTLSCEQNLNHDAMYWYRQDPGQGLRLIYYSQIVNDFQKGDIAEGYSVSREKKESFPLTVTSAQKNPTAFYLCATTPGLYTGELFFGEGSRLTVL.

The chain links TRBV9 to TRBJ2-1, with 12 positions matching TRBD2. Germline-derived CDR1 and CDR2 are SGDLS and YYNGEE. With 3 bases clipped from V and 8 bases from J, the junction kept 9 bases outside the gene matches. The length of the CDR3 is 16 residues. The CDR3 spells CASSDRLAGDGHEQFF. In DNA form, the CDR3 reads TGTGCCAGCAGCGACCGACTAGCGGGAGACGGACATGAGCAGTTCTTC.

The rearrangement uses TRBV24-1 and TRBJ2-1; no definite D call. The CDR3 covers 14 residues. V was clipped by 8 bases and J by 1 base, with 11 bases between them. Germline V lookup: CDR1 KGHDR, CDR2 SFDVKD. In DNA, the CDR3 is TGTGCCACCAAACCTGGCGGTTCCTACAATGAGCAGTTCTTC. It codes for CATKPGGSYNEQFF.

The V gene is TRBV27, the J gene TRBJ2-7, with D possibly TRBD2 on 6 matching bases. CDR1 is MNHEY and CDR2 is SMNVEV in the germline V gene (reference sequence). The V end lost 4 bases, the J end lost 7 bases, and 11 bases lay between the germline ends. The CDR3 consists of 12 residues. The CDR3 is CASSSAAGEQYF. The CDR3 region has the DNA TGTGCCAGCAGTTCCGCGGCGGGAGAGCAGTACTTC.

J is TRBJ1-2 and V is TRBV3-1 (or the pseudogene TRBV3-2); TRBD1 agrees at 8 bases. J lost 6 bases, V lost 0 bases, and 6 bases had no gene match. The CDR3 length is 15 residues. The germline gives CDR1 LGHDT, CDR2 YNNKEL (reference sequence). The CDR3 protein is CASSQDTRGRDGYTF. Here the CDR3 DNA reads TGTGCCAGCAGCCAAGACACCAGGGGGCGCGATGGCTACACCTTC.

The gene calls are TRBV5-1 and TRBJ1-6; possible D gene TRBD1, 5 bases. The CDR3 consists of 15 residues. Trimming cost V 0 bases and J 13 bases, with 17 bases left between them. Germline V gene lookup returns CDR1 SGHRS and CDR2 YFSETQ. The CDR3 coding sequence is TGCGCCAGCAGCTTGGCCGCGGGGGATAAAAGTCCCCTCCACTTT. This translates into CASSLAAGDKSPLHF. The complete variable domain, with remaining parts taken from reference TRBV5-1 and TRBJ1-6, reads KAGVTQTPRYLIKTRGQQVTLSCSPISGHRSVSWYQQTPGQGLQFLFEYFSETQRNKGNFPGRFSGRQFSNSRSEMNVSTLELGDSALYLCASSLAAGDKSPLHFGNGTRLTVT.

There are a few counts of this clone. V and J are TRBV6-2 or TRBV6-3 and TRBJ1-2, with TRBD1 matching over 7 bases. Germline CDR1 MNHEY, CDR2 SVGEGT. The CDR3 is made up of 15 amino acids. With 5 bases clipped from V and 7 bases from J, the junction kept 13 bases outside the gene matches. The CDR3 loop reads CASSPGTALRVGYTF. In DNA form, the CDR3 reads TGTGCCAGCAGTCCCGGGACAGCCCTCCGAGTTGGCTACACCTTC.

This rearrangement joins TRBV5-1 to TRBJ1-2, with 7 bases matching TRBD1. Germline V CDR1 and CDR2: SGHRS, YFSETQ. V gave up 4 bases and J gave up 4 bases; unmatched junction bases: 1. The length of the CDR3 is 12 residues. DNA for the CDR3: TGCGCCAGCAGCCGGGACAGCTATGGCTACACCTTC. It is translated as CASSRDSYGYTF.